These T cell receptor beta chains were read from a single sample in a study of blood T cells in healthy people across ages. Each CDR3 protein is one row after TCRdb ran MiXCR on the 5' RACE reads. Among 800,000 to 1,000,000 distinct CDR3 sequences listed, roughly 50% were seen once. Sequencing used blood. The receptors stem from a man between 25 and 39 years old in good health. CDR3s include the opening cysteine and the closing phenylalanine or tryptophan. A D gene is named only where the DNA matches it firmly. Only part of the rows carry a size: once, few, many, or a class if the clone is expanded.

>few|TRBD1|TRBV10-3|TRBJ2-7
TGTGCCATCAGTGAGCTAAGTTCGAGGGGACAGGGACGATACGAGCAGTACTTC
CAISELSSRGQGRYEQYF
>few|TRBD1|TRBV29-1|TRBJ2-1
TGCAGCGTCTCCGGGACAGGGGTTGAGAATGAGCAGTTCTTC
CSVSGTGVENEQFF
>few|TRBD1|TRBV9|TRBJ1-2
TGTGCCAGCAGCCAACAAGACAGGGTCGGGGGCTATGGCTACACCTTC
CASSQQDRVGGYGYTF
>.|TRBD1|TRBV9|TRBJ2-1
TGTGCCAGCAGCGTAGGAGGACAGGGGGACTACAATGAGCAGTTCTTC
CASSVGGQGDYNEQFF
>.|.|TRBV12-3/TRBV12-4|TRBJ1-5
TGTGCCAGCAGTTTGGGTCGGGGTCAGCCCCAGCATTTT
CASSLGRGQPQHF
>.|.|TRBV25-1|TRBJ1-1
TGTGCCAGCAGTGACGTGGATATCTTCACTGAAGCTTTCTTT
CASSDVDIFTEAFF
>many|.|TRBV12-3/TRBV12-4|TRBJ2-7
TGTGCCAGCAGTTTAGGGGGCTCGTACGAGCAGTACTTC
CASSLGGSYEQYF
>.|.|TRBV7-2|TRBJ1-1
TGTGCCAGCAGCAAGGGGATGGGGAGCGCTGAAGCTTTCTTT
CASSKGMGSAEAFF
>few|TRBD1|TRBV12-3/TRBV12-4|TRBJ1-2
TGTGCCAGCAGTCAGACAGGGAATGGCTACACCTTC
CASSQTGNGYTF
>few|.|TRBV10-3|TRBJ2-4
TGTGCCATCAGTGAAACAGGGCTAGCCAAAAACATTCAGTACTTC
CAISETGLAKNIQYF
>.|.|TRBV20-1|TRBJ2-1
TGCAGTGCTAGCCCGACAGGCCGATCCTACAATGAGCAGTTCTTC
CSASPTGRSYNEQFF
>.|.|TRBV7-2|TRBJ2-1
TGTGCCAGCAGCTTAGCATGGAGCTCCTACAATGGGCAGTTCTTC
CASSLAWSSYNGQFF
>.|TRBD2|TRBV27|TRBJ2-1
TGTGCCAGCAGTGGGACTAGCGGGGGGCCACTTCAGTTCTTC
CASSGTSGGPLQFF
>few|.|TRBV7-9|TRBJ1-1
TGTGCCAGCGGATATGGCGGGGGACTGAACACTGAAGCTTTCTTT
CASGYGGGLNTEAFF
>.|.|TRBV30|TRBJ2-5
TGTGCCTGGGGCCAAACAGAGACCCAGTACTTC
CAWGQTETQYF
>.|.|TRBV2|TRBJ1-5
TGTGCCGGCAGTGCCCCTCCCAATCAGCCCCAGCATTTT
CAGSAPPNQPQHF
>.|TRBD1|TRBV4-1|TRBJ1-2
TGCGCCAGCAGCCATAGGGCAGGGGGGATCTATGGCTACACCTTC
CASSHRAGGIYGYTF
>.|TRBD1|TRBV28|TRBJ2-1
TGTGCCAGCAGTTTATTATGGATCGGGGACAGATTAGAGCAGTTCTTC
CASSLLWIGDRLEQFF
>few|.|TRBV20-1|TRBJ2-6
TGCAGTGCTCCCCTAGACGCGGCCAACGTCCTGACTTTC
CSAPLDAANVLTF
>.|TRBD1|TRBV19|TRBJ2-7
TGTGCCAGTAACTACGGACAGGGCTACGAGCAGTACTTC
CASNYGQGYEQYF
>.|TRBD1|TRBV5-1|TRBJ1-1
TGCGCCAGCAGCGTAGGACAGGGAGGTCTGATCCGGACTGAAGCTTTCTTT
CASSVGQGGLIRTEAFF
>few|TRBD2|TRBV7-2|TRBJ2-1
TGTGCCAGCAGCTCATTCCCTAGCGGTGAGCAGTTCTTC
CASSSFPSGEQFF
>few|.|TRBV27|TRBJ2-5
TGTGCCAGCTCGTCACGTAAACAGTCTGGCGAGACCCAGTACTTC
CASSSRKQSGETQYF
>few|.|TRBV20-1|TRBJ2-7
TGCAGTGCTAGAGATGAGGTGGGCTACGAGCAGTACTTC
CSARDEVGYEQYF
>.|.|TRBV29-1|TRBJ2-1
TGCAGCGTTGAAGGACAGGCAACCTACAATGAGCAGTTCTTC
CSVEGQATYNEQFF
>few|TRBD2|TRBV6-5|TRBJ2-7
TGTGCCAGCAATCTACTAGCGGGGGGGCCGGGGGAGCAGTACTTC
CASNLLAGGPGEQYF
>.|.|TRBV7-9|TRBJ2-7
TGTGCCAGCAGCTTAGGCCGGACAAACTACGAGCAGTACTTC
CASSLGRTNYEQYF
>.|.|TRBV9|TRBJ2-3
TGTGCCAGCAGCCGCGACAGAGGTCTGGGCACAGATACGCAGTATTTT
CASSRDRGLGTDTQYF
>.|.|TRBV7-2|TRBJ1-2
TGTGCCAGCAGCTCTCACCAAACAGGGGGCTACACCTTC
CASSSHQTGGYTF
>.|.|TRBV3-1|TRBJ2-2
TGTGCCAGCGGGCTTGGAGTGATCACCGGGGAGCTGTTTTTT
CASGLGVITGELFF
>few|.|TRBV29-1|TRBJ2-5
TGCAGCGTTGAAGAAGGTCAAGAGACCCAGTACTTC
CSVEEGQETQYF
>.|.|TRBV9|TRBJ1-1
TGTGCCAGCAGCGTAGTGGGGCATGGAACTGAAGCTTTCTTT
CASSVVGHGTEAFF
>many|.|TRBV7-3|TRBJ2-3
TGTGCCAGCAGCGCCAGGGGGGGGACAGATACGCAGTATTTT
CASSARGGTDTQYF
>few|TRBD2|TRBV5-1|TRBJ2-5
TGCGCCAGCAGCGATGGACCGGGACTAGCGGGGACTGAGCAGTACTTC
CASSDGPGLAGTEQYF
>.|.|TRBV4-1|TRBJ2-7
TGCGCCAGCAGCCAAGAATTCGTCAGCTACGAGCAGTACTTC
CASSQEFVSYEQYF
>.|.|TRBV4-1|TRBJ2-2
TGCGCCAGCAGCCAAGAAGATGGAGTGGCTTGGAAGAAGCTGTTTTTT
CASSQEDGVAWKKLFF
>.|TRBD2|TRBV20-1|TRBJ2-5
TGCAGTGTATTGGGACTAGCGGTCTCCCAAGAGACCCAGTACTTC
CSVLGLAVSQETQYF
>.|.|TRBV10-3|TRBJ2-1
TGTGCCACGGCTGGCCTCCACAATGAGCAGTTCTTC
CATAGLHNEQFF
>.|TRBD1|TRBV28|TRBJ1-2
TGTGCCAGCAGTTTAATGGACAGGGCGGGTGGCTACACCTTC
CASSLMDRAGGYTF
>.|.|TRBV30|TRBJ1-1
TGTGCCTGGAGTCCCAGCCTCGGCACTGAAGCTTTCTTT
CAWSPSLGTEAFF
>.|.|TRBV28|TRBJ1-5
TGTGCCAGCAGTTTGCCCGGGGCTGGGGATCAGCCCCAGCATTTT
CASSLPGAGDQPQHF
>.|.|TRBV9|TRBJ2-4
.
CASSVGQGSTRNIQCF
>.|TRBD2|TRBV28|TRBJ2-1
TGTGCCAGCTCGGGGGACAAGGGACTAGCGGGAGTCTGGAATGAGCAGTTCTTC
CASSGDKGLAGVWNEQFF
>.|.|TRBV29-1|TRBJ2-7
TGCAGCGTTGGGAGTAGTATCTACGAGCAGTACTTC
CSVGSSIYEQYF
>.|.|TRBV20-1|TRBJ2-7
TGCAGTGCTACTCGCGAACACCTGGACTACGAGCAGTACTTC
CSATREHLDYEQYF
>.|TRBD2|TRBV7-3|TRBJ2-7
TGTGCCAGCAGCTTAACGTTTACTAGCGGGGCCCACGAGCAGTACTTC
CASSLTFTSGAHEQYF
>once|.|TRBV20-1|TRBJ2-5
TGCAGTGCCGCGGAGACCCAGTACTTC
CSAAETQYF